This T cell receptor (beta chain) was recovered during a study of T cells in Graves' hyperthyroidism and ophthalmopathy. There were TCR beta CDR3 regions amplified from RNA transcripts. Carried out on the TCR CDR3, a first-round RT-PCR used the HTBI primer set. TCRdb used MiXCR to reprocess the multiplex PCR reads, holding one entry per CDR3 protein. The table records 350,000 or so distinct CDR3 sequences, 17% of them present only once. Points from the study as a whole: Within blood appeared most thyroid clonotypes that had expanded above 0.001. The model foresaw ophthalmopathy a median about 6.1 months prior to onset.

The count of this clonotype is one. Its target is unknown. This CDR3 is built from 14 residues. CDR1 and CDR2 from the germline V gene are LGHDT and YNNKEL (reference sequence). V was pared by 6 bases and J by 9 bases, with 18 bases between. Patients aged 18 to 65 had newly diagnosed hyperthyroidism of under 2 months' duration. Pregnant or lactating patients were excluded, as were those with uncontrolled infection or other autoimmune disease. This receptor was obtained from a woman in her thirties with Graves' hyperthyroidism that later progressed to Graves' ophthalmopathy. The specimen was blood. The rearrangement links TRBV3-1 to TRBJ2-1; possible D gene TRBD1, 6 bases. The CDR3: CASSRTVHNFEQFF. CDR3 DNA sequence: TGTGCCAGCAGTAGGACAGTTCATAACTTTGAGCAGTTCTTC.